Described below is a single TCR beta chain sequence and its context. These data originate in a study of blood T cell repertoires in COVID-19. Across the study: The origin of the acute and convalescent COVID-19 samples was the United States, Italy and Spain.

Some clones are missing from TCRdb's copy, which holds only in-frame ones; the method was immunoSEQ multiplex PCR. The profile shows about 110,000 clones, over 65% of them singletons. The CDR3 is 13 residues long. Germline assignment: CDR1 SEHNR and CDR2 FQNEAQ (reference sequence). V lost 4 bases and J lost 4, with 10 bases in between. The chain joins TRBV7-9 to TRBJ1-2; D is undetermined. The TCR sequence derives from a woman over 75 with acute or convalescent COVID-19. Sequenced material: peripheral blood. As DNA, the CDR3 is TGTGCCAGCAGCTCAACATCGCCCTATGGCTACACCTTC. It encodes CASSSTSPYGYTF.